The sequence of this T cell receptor beta chain was determined in a study of multiple sclerosis patients with progressive multifocal leukoencephalopathy (dated by TCRdb to between 2017 and 2020). The study in broad terms: Peripheral T and B cells were examined in MS patients who developed PML (4 under natalizumab, 1 after alemtuzumab) and in treated patients who did not develop PML. Two natalizumab-treated patients who later developed PML were followed longitudinally from before therapy through 6 and 12 months to PML onset. The goal of the study was to detect any JC virus-specific or public T-cell expansions that arose at the time of PML onset.

Regarding this clone: Its antigen is still unknown. The sample holds no much larger clone one base away, and base qualities are not on file.

The time point label here, explained by the study, means: time of PML onset. The intended sense of this specimen's treatment or condition label: on natalizumab therapy at sampling. Diagnosis of PML relied on clinical and MRI findings, with confirmation coming from detection of JC virus DNA in cerebrospinal fluid. PML in the natalizumab-treated patients developed after between about 15 and 60 months of natalizumab therapy. All listed patients had previously received interferon beta, and all PML patients were female. T3 blood samples were collected at the time of PML onset. Ficoll-Hypaque density gradient centrifugation was used to isolate peripheral blood mononuclear cells. V drops 0 bases and J drops 2 bases, leaving 9 bases in between. The CDR3 contains 15 residues, cysteine and phenylalanine counted. The retained sequence is limited to the CDR3, 45 bases, with the frame set at the first base. The germline V gene gives CDR1 as SGHRS and CDR2 as YFSETQ.

The immunoSEQ two-step multiplex PCR at survey-level depth was used to amplify TRB CDR3 regions from genomic DNA. Each PCR was spiked with synthetic inline TR CDR3 controls spanning all V-J pairings to estimate template counts and remove amplification bias. Reads went through processing to reduce amplification and sequencing bias, and quantification was done against synthetic TR CDR3 analogs. In the source study's methods: Raw data were processed in ImmunoSEQ Analyzer, with out-of-frame sequences and CDR3s containing stop codons removed, and gene names were assigned according to IMGT nomenclature. Normalized Shannon entropy, defined as 1 minus Pielou's evenness, was used to summarize repertoire diversity. Two TRB sequences were counted as identical only if the two sequences had the same V gene, J gene and CDR3. Public PML clonotypes were CDR3s shared by two or more PML-onset samples but absent earlier, in controls, and in public databases. Skylign with the observed count method was used to analyze CDR3 amino acid composition at each position. Entries here come from immuneACCESS through TCRdb and include only in-frame sequences with V and J called. Some clones fail to appear in such tables; in the studies checked, an unresolved V gene covers under half of the shortfall, and the cause of the remainder is unknown. V, J and clone size were drawn from that table, and D and trimming were deduced from the DNA. The sample table holds approximately 27,000 clones, of which approximately 85% were seen once. The ten largest make up around 12% of the sample.

What the research found in general, with its limitations: Only PML patients had TRB clones above 0.5% frequency, but the clones expanded at PML onset were already present before and during natalizumab therapy. Less diverse TRB repertoires in most PML patients were suggested by lower normalized Shannon entropy, whereas values near 1 were observed in the natalizumab-treated controls. When PML developed, neither common TRBV or TRBJ gene usage nor preferential TRBV-TRBJ pairings were detected. Because of the small, descriptive cohort, whether findings reflect JC virus infection or general immunocompromise remained unclear. Only peripheral blood was analyzed, although cerebrospinal fluid or brain lymphocytes might be more informative for natalizumab-associated PML.

The sample here was PBMCs, taken from a patient treated with natalizumab. The V and J genes are TRBV5-1 and TRBJ2-1, with a tentative D gene TRBD2 over 5 matching bases. The receptor comes from a woman aged 25 to 39 with progressive multifocal leukoencephalopathy. The CDR3 loop reads CASSLDGLAYNEQFF. The DNA sequence is TGCGCCAGCAGCTTGGATGGACTGGCCTACAATGAGCAGTTCTTC.